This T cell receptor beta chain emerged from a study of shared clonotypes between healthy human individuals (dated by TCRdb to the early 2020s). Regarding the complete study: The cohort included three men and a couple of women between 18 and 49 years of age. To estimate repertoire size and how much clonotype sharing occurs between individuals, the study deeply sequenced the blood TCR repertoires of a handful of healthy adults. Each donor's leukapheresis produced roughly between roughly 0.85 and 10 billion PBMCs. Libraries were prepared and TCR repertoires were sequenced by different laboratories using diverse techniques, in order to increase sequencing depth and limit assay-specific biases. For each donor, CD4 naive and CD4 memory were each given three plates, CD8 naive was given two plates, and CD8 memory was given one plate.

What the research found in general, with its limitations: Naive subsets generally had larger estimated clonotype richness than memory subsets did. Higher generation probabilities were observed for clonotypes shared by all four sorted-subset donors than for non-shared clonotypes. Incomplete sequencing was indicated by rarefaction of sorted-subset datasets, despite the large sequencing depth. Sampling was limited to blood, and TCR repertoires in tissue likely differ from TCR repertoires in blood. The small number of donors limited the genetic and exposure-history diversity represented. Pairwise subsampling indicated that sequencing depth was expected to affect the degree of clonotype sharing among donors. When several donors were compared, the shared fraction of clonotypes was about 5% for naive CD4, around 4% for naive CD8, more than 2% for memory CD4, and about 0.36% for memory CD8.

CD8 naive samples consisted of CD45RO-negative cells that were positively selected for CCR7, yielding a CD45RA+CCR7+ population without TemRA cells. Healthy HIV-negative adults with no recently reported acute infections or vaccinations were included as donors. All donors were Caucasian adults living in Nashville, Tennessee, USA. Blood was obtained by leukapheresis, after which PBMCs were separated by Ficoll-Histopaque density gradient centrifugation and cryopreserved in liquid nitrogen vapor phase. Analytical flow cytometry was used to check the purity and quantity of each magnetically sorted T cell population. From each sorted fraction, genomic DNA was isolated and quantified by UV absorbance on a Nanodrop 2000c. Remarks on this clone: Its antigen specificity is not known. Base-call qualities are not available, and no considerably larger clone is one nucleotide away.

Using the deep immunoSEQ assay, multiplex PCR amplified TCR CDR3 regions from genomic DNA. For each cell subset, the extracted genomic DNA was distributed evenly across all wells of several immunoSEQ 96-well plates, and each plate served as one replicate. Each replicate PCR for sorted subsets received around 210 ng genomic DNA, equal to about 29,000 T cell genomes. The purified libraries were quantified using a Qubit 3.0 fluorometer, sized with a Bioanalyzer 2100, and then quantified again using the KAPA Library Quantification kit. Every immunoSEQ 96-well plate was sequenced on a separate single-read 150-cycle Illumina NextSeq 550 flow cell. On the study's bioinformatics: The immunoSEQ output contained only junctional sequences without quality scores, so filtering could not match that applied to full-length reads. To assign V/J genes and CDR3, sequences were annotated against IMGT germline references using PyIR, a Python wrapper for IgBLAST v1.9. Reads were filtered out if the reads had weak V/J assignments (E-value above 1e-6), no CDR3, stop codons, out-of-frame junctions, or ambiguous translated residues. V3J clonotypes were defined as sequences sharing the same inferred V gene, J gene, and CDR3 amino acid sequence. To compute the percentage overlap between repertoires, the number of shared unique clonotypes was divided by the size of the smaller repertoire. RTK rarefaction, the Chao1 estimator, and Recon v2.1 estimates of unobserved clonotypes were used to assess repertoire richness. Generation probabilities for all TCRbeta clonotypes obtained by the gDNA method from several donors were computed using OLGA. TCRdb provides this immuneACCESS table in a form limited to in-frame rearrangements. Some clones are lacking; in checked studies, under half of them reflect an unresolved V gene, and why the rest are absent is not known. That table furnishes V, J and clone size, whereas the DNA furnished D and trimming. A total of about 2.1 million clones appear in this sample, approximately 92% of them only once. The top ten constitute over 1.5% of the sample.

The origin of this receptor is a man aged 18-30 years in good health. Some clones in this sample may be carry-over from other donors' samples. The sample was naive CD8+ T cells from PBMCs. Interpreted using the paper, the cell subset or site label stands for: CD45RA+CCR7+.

CDR3 reads: CASSARAGLAVYEQYF. The DNA is as follows: TGTGCCAGCAGCGCCCGGGCCGGACTAGCCGTCTACGAGCAGTACTTC. This sequence uses TRBV2 and TRBJ2-7; a stretch of 8 junction bases matches TRBD2. The CDR3 starts with the cysteine, ends with the phenylalanine, and has 16 residues. The read is trimmed to its CDR3 DNA, 48 bases read in frame from base 1. The germline V gene gives CDR1 as SNHLY and CDR2 as FYNNEI. Relative to germline, V is missing 6 bases and J is missing 3 bases, with 13 bases of the junction outside any gene match.